A selection of T cell receptor beta chains follows, all from one sample in a study of OX40 agonist ivuxolimab in advanced cancers. Sequencing used immunoSEQ multiplex PCR; TCRdb keeps in-frame clones, though not all of them. Seen here are tens of thousands of clones, about 87% observed once, and the top ten hold under 2%. The starting material was CD4+ or CD8+ T cells sorted from blood, obtained in a trial of the OX40 agonist ivuxolimab. These receptors were collected from an adult with an advanced solid tumor such as melanoma, head and neck, liver or kidney cancer. Both conserved end residues are part of each CDR3. D genes are given only for firm matches. Size values are once, few and many counts, or a class for expanded clones, and some rows have none.

D	size	V	J	CDR3	DNA
TRBD1	-	TRBV7-9	TRBJ2-5	CASSFGQGPPQYF	TGTGCCAGCAGCTTCGGACAGGGGCCGCCCCAGTACTTC
-	-	TRBV5-5	TRBJ1-1	CASSLRVEAFF	TGTGCCAGCAGCCTCCGGGTCGAAGCTTTCTTT
-	-	TRBV12-5	TRBJ2-1	CASGLVPTGESSYNEQFF	TGTGCTAGTGGTTTGGTACCCACGGGGGAGAGCTCCTACAATGAGCAGTTCTTC
-	-	TRBV9	TRBJ1-2	CASSVIGANYGYTF	TGTGCCAGCAGCGTAATTGGAGCTAACTATGGCTACACCTTC
TRBD1	few	TRBV4-1	TRBJ2-5	CASSQTGTGTEETQYF	TGCGCCAGCAGCCAAACCGGGACAGGGACTGAAGAGACCCAGTACTTC
TRBD2	few	TRBV4-3	TRBJ2-7	CASSQETSGRAYEQYF	TGCGCCAGCAGCCAGGAGACTAGCGGGAGGGCCTACGAGCAGTACTTC
-	once	TRBV6-5	TRBJ1-6	CASSYTDPRSSPLHF	TGTGCCAGCAGTTACACGGACCCCAGGAGTTCACCCCTCCACTTT
TRBD1	-	TRBV11-2	TRBJ1-2	CASAPDRDYGYTF	TGTGCCAGCGCCCCGGACAGGGACTATGGCTACACCTTC
TRBD1	-	TRBV4-3	TRBJ1-2	CASSQEAGGWINYGYTF	TGCGCCAGCAGCCAAGAGGCAGGGGGCTGGATAAACTATGGCTACACCTTC
-	-	TRBV5-6	TRBJ1-5	CASSFGLNQPQHF	TGTGCCAGCAGTTTTGGACTCAATCAGCCCCAGCATTTT
-	once	TRBV7-8	TRBJ2-3	CASSPRGSTDTQYF	TGTGCCAGCAGCCCACGTGGGAGCACAGATACGCAGTATTTT
-	-	TRBV20-1	TRBJ1-2	CSAVRAGYTF	TGCAGTGCTGTCAGGGCGGGCTACACCTTC
-	-	TRBV6-1	TRBJ2-7	CASSGPGTSGEQYF	TGTGCCAGCAGTGGGCCTGGGACTTCGGGCGAGCAGTACTTC
-	-	TRBV6-1	TRBJ1-1	CASSETGFEAFF	TGTGCCAGCAGTGAAACGGGGTTTGAAGCTTTCTTT
-	-	TRBV28	TRBJ1-6	CAGRPFGGSPLHF	TGTGCCGGTAGGCCCTTCGGGGGGTCACCCCTCCACTTT
TRBD2	-	TRBV5-8	TRBJ2-3	CASSKGLAGGPAQADTQYF	TGTGCCAGCAGCAAGGGACTAGCGGGAGGGCCGGCCCAGGCAGATACGCAGTATTTT
-	once	TRBV4-3	TRBJ2-7	CASSQEGISSYEQYF	TGCGCCAGCAGCCAAGAGGGAATAAGCTCCTACGAGCAGTACTTC
-	-	TRBV14	TRBJ1-2	CASSQDDGYGYTF	TGTGCCAGCAGCCAAGATGACGGCTATGGCTACACCTTC
-	-	TRBV30	TRBJ1-6	CAWSVTGINSPLHF	TGTGCCTGGAGCGTAACAGGGATAAATTCACCCCTCCACTTT
-	-	TRBV4-2	TRBJ2-3	CASSRRDGGHADTQYF	TGTGCCAGCAGCCGTCGGGATGGGGGACATGCAGATACGCAGTATTTT
TRBD1	-	TRBV9	TRBJ1-1	CASSIQGWGNTEAFF	TGTGCCAGCAGCATACAGGGGTGGGGGAACACTGAAGCTTTCTTT
-	once	TRBV19	TRBJ2-7	CASRGARDSYEQYF	TGTGCCAGTAGAGGGGCCAGGGACTCCTACGAGCAGTACTTC
TRBD2	-	TRBV6-5	TRBJ2-7	CASRQLAGVYEQYF	TGTGCCAGCAGGCAACTAGCGGGGGTCTACGAGCAGTACTTC
-	-	TRBV7-3	TRBJ2-1	CASSFGRANEQFF	TGTGCCAGCAGCTTCGGAAGGGCCAATGAGCAGTTCTTC
-	-	TRBV5-4	TRBJ2-1	CATHPRDGSSYNEQFF	TGTGCCACCCACCCACGTGATGGGAGCTCCTACAATGAGCAGTTCTTC
-	-	TRBV5-6	TRBJ2-1	CASSLTGYNEQFF	TGTGCCAGCAGCTTGACAGGGTACAATGAGCAGTTCTTC
-	-	TRBV5-1	TRBJ2-5	CASSPGGETQYF	TGCGCCAGCAGCCCTGGGGGCGAGACCCAGTACTTC
-	-	TRBV29-1	TRBJ2-7	CSVEDHPGQSYF	TGCAGCGTTGAAGATCACCCCGGACAATCGTACTTC